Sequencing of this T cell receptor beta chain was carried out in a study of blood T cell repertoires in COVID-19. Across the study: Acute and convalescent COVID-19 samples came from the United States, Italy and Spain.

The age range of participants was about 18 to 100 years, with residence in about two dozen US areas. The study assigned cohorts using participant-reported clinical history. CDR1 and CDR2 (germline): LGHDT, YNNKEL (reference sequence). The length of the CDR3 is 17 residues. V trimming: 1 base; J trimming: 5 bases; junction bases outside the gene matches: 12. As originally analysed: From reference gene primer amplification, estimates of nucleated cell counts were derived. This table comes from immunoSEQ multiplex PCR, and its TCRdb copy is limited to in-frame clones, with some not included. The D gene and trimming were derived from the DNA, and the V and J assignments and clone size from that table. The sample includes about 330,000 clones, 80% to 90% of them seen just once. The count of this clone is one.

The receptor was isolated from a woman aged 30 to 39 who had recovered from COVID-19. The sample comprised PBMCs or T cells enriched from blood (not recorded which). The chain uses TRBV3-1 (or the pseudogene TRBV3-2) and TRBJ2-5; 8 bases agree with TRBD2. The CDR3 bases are TGTGCCAGCAGCCAAGGAACGTATAGCGGGGATGTGGAGACCCAGTACTTC. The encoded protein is CASSQGTYSGDVETQYF.